This T cell receptor (beta chain) came from a study of chemoradiotherapy in HPV16-positive cancers. Background on the study: Candidate HPV-specific T-cell clones and common TCR motifs came from functional assays in a couple of HPV16-positive patients. Broader study findings: Candidate HPV-specific clones and E7-related TCR motifs grew in tumor during treatment.

Data came from immunoSEQ multiplex PCR; TCRdb stores just in-frame clones and leaves some out. There are 9,500 to 15,000 clones in the sample; around 87% occur only once, and around 2.4% lies in the top ten. Details on this clone: Its antigen is currently unknown.

The CDR3 consists of 15 residues. In germline, CDR1 is SGDLS, CDR2 YYNGEE. The J segment lost 3 bases and the V segment lost 2 bases, leaving 6 bases of the junction unmatched. V gene TRBV9 combines with J gene TRBJ2-7; 9 nucleotides agree with TRBD2. The TCR comes from a human donor with HPV-associated anogenital cancer. The input for sequencing was blood, taken from a patient who underwent chemoradiotherapy. CDR3: CASSVASGDIYEQYF. The CDR3 DNA reads as TGTGCCAGCAGCGTTGCTAGCGGGGACATCTACGAGCAGTACTTC.